These T cell receptor beta chains were read from a single sample in a study of T cells after yellow fever vaccination. TCRdb called the 5' RACE reads again in MiXCR, with one record for every CDR3 protein. The table includes 250,000 to 350,000 distinct CDR3 sequences, around 10% detected once. The sample was CD4+ T cells sorted from PBMCs, taken 5 days after the yellow fever booster vaccination. The source is a young man who received the YFV17D yellow fever vaccine. Each CDR3 is given with its conserved first and last residue. The D gene is left open where the match is weak. Only part of the rows carry a size: once, few, many, or a class if the clone is expanded.

D gene	clone size	V gene	J gene	CDR3 protein	CDR3 DNA
NA	few	TRBV12-3/TRBV12-4	TRBJ2-3	CASRDSASTDTQYF	TGTGCCAGCCGGGACTCCGCTAGCACAGATACGCAGTATTTT
NA	many	TRBV5-1	TRBJ2-3	CASSTGDTGVTQYF	TGCGCCAGCAGCACGGGGGACACCGGCGTTACGCAGTATTTT
NA	few	TRBV12-3/TRBV12-4	TRBJ2-1	CASSFRGSNEQFF	TGTGCCAGCAGTTTTCGGGGGTCCAATGAGCAGTTCTTC
NA	many	TRBV20-1	TRBJ1-4	CSAGDKWNEKLFF	TGCAGTGCTGGGGACAAATGGAATGAAAAACTGTTTTTT
TRBD2	NA	TRBV9	TRBJ2-3	CASSLAGGPPGDTQYF	TGTGCCAGCAGCTTAGCGGGGGGCCCTCCCGGGGATACGCAGTATTTT
NA	many	TRBV30	TRBJ1-1	CAWKQGYTEAFF	TGTGCCTGGAAGCAGGGGTACACTGAAGCTTTCTTT
NA	NA	TRBV3-1	TRBJ2-2	CASSQGVGYTGELFF	TGTGCCAGCAGCCAAGGAGTGGGGTACACCGGGGAGCTGTTTTTT
NA	few	TRBV20-1	TRBJ2-2	CSARDWEELFF	TGCAGTGCTAGAGATTGGGAGGAGCTGTTTTTT
NA	few	TRBV5-6	TRBJ2-3	CASSLDRQDTQYF	TGTGCCAGCAGCTTGGACAGGCAAGATACGCAGTATTTT
TRBD1	NA	TRBV5-1	TRBJ2-3	CASGPLQGTDTQYF	TGCGCCAGCGGACCTTTACAGGGGACAGATACGCAGTATTTT
NA	many	TRBV7-9	TRBJ2-5	CASSSRLGETQYF	TGTGCCAGCAGCTCCAGATTGGGAGAGACCCAGTACTTC
NA	NA	TRBV7-6	TRBJ1-4	CASSQTGTSAEKLFF	TGTGCCAGCAGCCAGACGGGGACATCGGCTGAAAAACTGTTTTTT
TRBD2	many	TRBV6-2/TRBV6-3	TRBJ2-2	CASIPIGTSGHTGELFF	TGTGCCAGCATCCCGATCGGGACTAGCGGGCACACCGGGGAGCTGTTTTTT
NA	NA	TRBV6-5	TRBJ1-5	CASSESWGAYQPQHF	TGTGCCAGCAGCGAGAGTTGGGGGGCGTATCAGCCCCAGCATTTT
TRBD2	NA	TRBV28	TRBJ2-3	CASSLWRPSGDTDTQYF	TGTGCCAGCAGTTTATGGAGGCCTAGCGGAGACACAGATACGCAGTATTTT
TRBD2	many	TRBV5-6	TRBJ2-5	CASSFVQGTSAGETQYF	TGTGCCAGCAGCTTCGTCCAGGGGACTAGCGCCGGAGAGACCCAGTACTTC
NA	few	TRBV4-3	TRBJ2-5	CASSQQPQETQYF	TGCGCCAGCAGCCAACAGCCTCAAGAGACCCAGTACTTC
NA	few	TRBV18	TRBJ1-1	CASSPGQGGSGTEAFF	TGTGCCAGCTCACCAGGGCAGGGAGGGAGCGGCACTGAAGCTTTCTTT
NA	NA	TRBV12-3/TRBV12-4	TRBJ2-7	CASSTQVTSHEQYF	TGTGCCAGCAGTACACAGGTTACCTCCCACGAGCAGTACTTC
NA	NA	TRBV30	TRBJ1-4	CAWSVTSGNEKLFF	TGTGCCTGGAGTGTAACATCAGGGAATGAAAAACTGTTTTTT
NA	many	TRBV6-5	TRBJ2-1	CASRGHGVNEQFF	TGTGCCAGCAGAGGACACGGAGTAAATGAGCAGTTCTTC
NA	NA	TRBV20-1	TRBJ1-2	CSAGLHRVPF	TGCAGTGCTGGGCTCCACAGGGTTCCATTC
NA	NA	TRBV5-6	TRBJ2-6	CASSLGANVLTF	TGTGCCAGCAGCTTGGGGGCCAACGTCCTGACTTTC
NA	few	TRBV6-5	TRBJ2-6	CASSYSASGANVLTF	TGTGCCAGCAGTTACTCGGCCTCTGGGGCCAACGTCCTGACTTTC
NA	few	TRBV4-3	TRBJ2-5	CASSPWGLRGAKETQYF	TGCGCCAGCAGCCCTTGGGGGTTGAGGGGGGCGAAAGAGACCCAGTACTTC
NA	many	TRBV7-9	TRBJ2-4	CASSFLPEAGMDF	TGTGCCAGCAGCTTCCTCCCGGAGGCCGGCATGGACTTC
NA	NA	TRBV4-3	TRBJ1-2	CASSQSNLAPFSNYGYTF	TGCGCCAGCAGCCAATCTAACCTGGCGCCCTTTTCTAACTATGGCTACACCTTC
NA	NA	TRBV3-1	TRBJ2-4	CASSRRTGIIQYF	TGTGCCAGCAGCAGACGAACAGGGATCATTCAGTACTTC
TRBD1	NA	TRBV6-5	TRBJ2-1	CASSSGGDEQFF	TGTGCCAGCAGTTCAGGGGGTGATGAGCAGTTCTTC